This TCR beta chain was profiled in a study of T cell repertoires in cytomegalovirus infection. The length of the CDR3 is 16 residues. Trimming removed 2 bases from V and 6 bases from J; junction bases left unmatched: 11. The germline CDR1 and CDR2 sequences are MNHNY and SVGAGI (reference sequence). One entry per CDR3 protein results from TCRdb running MiXCR on the reads. Of about half a million distinct CDR3 sequences listed, approximately 40% were seen once; the top ten hold around 45%. This clonotype has just a few counts. Antigen specificity is unknown. Here the sequenced sample was cultured PBMCs, taken from culture after CMV antigen stimulation. This receptor was taken from a human donor in good health (CMV status not recorded). Some clones in this sample may be carry-over from other donors' samples. The chain uses TRBV6-6 and TRBJ2-7, with 9 bases identical to TRBD2. CDR3 coding DNA: TGTGCCAGCAGTTACCAAAAGGTTAGCGGGAGACTCGAGCAGTACTTC. As protein: CASSYQKVSGRLEQYF.